This T cell receptor beta chain was identified in a study of blood T cell repertoires in COVID-19. Study information: The origin of the acute and convalescent COVID-19 samples was the United States, Italy and Spain. The cDNA or gDNA used as material had been derived from T cells, B-cell-depleted T cells, or PBMCs.

As processed by the authors: Scientists estimated how many nucleated cells there were by amplifying reference gene primers. The protocol was immunoSEQ multiplex PCR, while the TCRdb copy is restricted to in-frame clones and leaves out a portion. For V, J and clone size, that table is used; D and trimming come from the DNA. The sample records around 210,000 clones, almost 90% being singletons. CDR3 length equals 16 residues. In germline, CDR1 is MNHEY, CDR2 SVGAGI. Trimming removed 2 bases from V and 6 bases from J, with 17 bases in between. The rearrangement joins TRBV6-5 to TRBJ2-4, with D possibly TRBD2 on 5 matching bases. The specimen sequenced was peripheral blood. This TCR derives from a man aged 18 to 35 with active or convalescent COVID-19. CDR3 coding DNA: TGTGCCAGCAGTTACGGAGGACCTCAAGGCGTAAACATTCAGTACTTC. Encoded protein: CASSYGGPQGVNIQYF.